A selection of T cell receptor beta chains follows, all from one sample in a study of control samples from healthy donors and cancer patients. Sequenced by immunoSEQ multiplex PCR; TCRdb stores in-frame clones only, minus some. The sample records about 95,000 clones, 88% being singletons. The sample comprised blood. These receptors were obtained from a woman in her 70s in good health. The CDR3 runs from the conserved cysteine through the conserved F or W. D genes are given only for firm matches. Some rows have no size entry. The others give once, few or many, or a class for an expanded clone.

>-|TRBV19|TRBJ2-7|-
CASSDGYEQYF
TGTGCCAGTAGTGATGGTTACGAGCAGTACTTC
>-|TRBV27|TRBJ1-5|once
CASSPRPDSYSNQPQHF
TGTGCCAGCAGTCCGCGGCCAGATTCCTATAGCAATCAGCCCCAGCATTTT
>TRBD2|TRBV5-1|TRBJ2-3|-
CASSAGLAGGTASTDTQYF
TGCGCCAGCAGCGCAGGACTAGCGGGGGGTACCGCTAGCACAGATACGCAGTATTTT
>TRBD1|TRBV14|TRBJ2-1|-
CASSQLQGANNEQFF
TGTGCCAGCAGCCAATTACAGGGGGCGAACAATGAGCAGTTCTTC
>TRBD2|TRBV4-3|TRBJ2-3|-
CASSQGGIAGGADTQYF
TGCGCCAGCAGCCAAGGGGGTATAGCGGGAGGCGCAGATACGCAGTATTTT
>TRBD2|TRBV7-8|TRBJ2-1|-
CASSQRLAGGSYNEQFF
TGTGCCAGCAGCCAGCGACTAGCGGGAGGCTCCTACAATGAGCAGTTCTTC
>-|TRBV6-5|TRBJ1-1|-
CASSPRTADTEAFF
TGTGCCAGCAGTCCACGGACGGCTGACACTGAAGCTTTCTTT
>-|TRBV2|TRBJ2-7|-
CASRNQGVSYEQYF
TGTGCCAGCAGAAACCAAGGGGTGTCCTACGAGCAGTACTTC
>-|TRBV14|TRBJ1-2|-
CASSQAQAIGGYTF
TGTGCCAGCAGCCAAGCACAGGCAATTGGAGGCTACACCTTC
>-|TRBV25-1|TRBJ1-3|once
CASSVSGNTIYF
TGTGCCAGCAGTGTATCTGGAAACACCATATATTTT
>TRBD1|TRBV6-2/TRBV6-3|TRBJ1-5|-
CASSNAGGAGNQPQHF
TGTGCCAGCAGCAATGCAGGGGGCGCGGGCAATCAGCCCCAGCATTTT
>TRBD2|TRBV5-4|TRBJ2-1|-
CASSLRGGLAGYEQFF
TGTGCCAGCAGTTTACGGGGAGGACTAGCGGGATATGAGCAGTTCTTC
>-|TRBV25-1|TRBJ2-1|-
CASSGSGGGYNEQFF
TGTGCCAGCAGTGGATCGGGGGGCGGATACAATGAGCAGTTCTTC
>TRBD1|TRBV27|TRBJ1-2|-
CASTPGQGLGGYTF
TGTGCCAGCACCCCGGGACAGGGATTGGGGGGCTACACCTTC